This entry is about one TCR beta chain. Its antigen target is currently unknown. No much larger clone is present one base from it, and per-base qualities are unavailable. These data belong to a study of T cell responses to AZD1222 COVID-19 vaccine listed by TCRdb under 2021. Context from the whole study: TCR sequencing was performed for some 250 trial participants, of whom approximately 200 were given two doses of AZD1222 and some 25 were given two doses of MenACWY control vaccine. Enrollment into the trials was organized by age into subgroups of 18-55, 56-69 and 70-plus years, and those subgroups contained around 150, 28 and 57 TCR-sequenced participants, respectively.

The CDR3 regions of human TCRbeta chains were analyzed by immunosequencing. In the original analysis: Repertoire TCRs were matched against a reference library of SARS-CoV-2-specific TCRs generated with the MIRA antigen-specificity platform. Breadth meant the fraction of unique TCRs that were SARS-CoV-2-associated, whereas depth meant the fraction of total T cells that were SARS-CoV-2-associated. Using the MIRA data, each spike-specific TCR was mapped to the spike region that the TCR reacts to and placed in a CD4 or CD8 class. Log10-transformed breadth and depth values were compared by one-way ANOVA with Sidak's multiple comparisons tests. Drawn from immuneACCESS, this table holds only the in-frame rearrangements with V and J called that TCRdb kept. Clones are partly lost; checked studies trace under half to an unresolved V gene and leave the rest unexplained. V and J calls and clone size are given by that table; D and trimming were obtained from the DNA. This sample lists 120,000 or so clones; less than 95% were detected once. 4.4% of the sample lies in the top ten.

Overall study results and their limits: Conclusions about previously exposed vaccinees are limited, since just a handful of AZD1222 recipients were seropositive for SARS-CoV-2 at baseline. Participants were mostly white British and included more females than males, and it was suggested by the authors that clonal diversity may have been underestimated. The whole spike protein was spanned by vaccine-associated CD4 TCRs, and dominant responses were seen in regions 160-218 and 743-854. The 56-69-year group was small, and its depth increase did not reach significance, likely because of low power. After two AZD1222 doses, both the breadth and the depth of spike-specific TCRs were significantly higher than at day 0 and than in MenACWY recipients. Reportedly, almost half of the unique spike-specific TCRs recognized epitopes lying outside the regions that are mutated in the B.1.351 and B.1.1.7 variants. Because no samples from the day 14 peak response were available, repertoires could be characterized only after the peak T cell response.

V is trimmed back by 6 bases and J by 6 bases, and the junction contains 4 bases that no gene match accounts for. The germline V gene (reference sequence) specifies MNHNY as CDR1 and SVGAGI as CDR2. Including the terminal cysteine and phenylalanine, the CDR3 comprises 12 residues. Only the CDR3 region is kept as DNA, spanning 36 bases read in frame from base 1. In the paper's terms, the time point label means: baseline before first vaccination. Per the publication, the treatment or condition label means: meningococcal conjugate vaccine given as trial control. The vaccinee samples were drawn from two UK trials, COV001 and COV002, one of which was a single-blind randomized controlled phase 2/3 trial testing AZD1222 (ChAdOx1 nCoV-19) in healthy adults. For TCRbeta chain sequencing, PBMC samples from trial participants were taken at day 0 and at day 28 after the second dose.

This clonotype was obtained from an adult in good health. This specimen was peripheral blood, taken on day 0 of MenACWY control vaccination. The V and J genes are TRBV6-6 and TRBJ2-7, with 8 bases in between that match TRBD1. CDR3 protein: CASRSGQGEQYF. DNA sequence: TGTGCCAGCAGATCCGGACAGGGCGAGCAGTACTTC.